The entry that follows covers one TCR beta chain sequence. The specificity of this receptor is unknown. No per-base quality is available; no much larger clone lies one base away. Rearranged CDR3 beta regions were amplified from genomic DNA with multiplex V and J primers using the immunoSEQ TRB Survey service. To keep sequencing depth the same across samples, survey-level depth of up to 500,000 reads per sample was applied. Libraries were purified, pooled and sequenced on Illumina technology. The source study handled its data this way. Productive clonality, sample overlap, pairwise scatters, CDR3 beta length, V/D/J gene usage and productiveness were assessed with immunoSEQ online tools. Calculated diversity was defined as the number of unique rearrangements divided by total templates times 100, and Shannon and Simpson indices were additionally computed. Z-score normalized data were analyzed by principal component analysis with the R prcomp function and the ggbiplot package. Morisita's index was used to measure clonal overlap between blood and rectum within each subject. TCRdb obtained this table from immuneACCESS and retained in-frame rearrangements with V and J assigned. These tables miss some clones; where compared with another copy, unresolved V genes account for less than half of the shortfall, and the remainder is unexplained. The DNA gave D and trimming, while V, J and clone size come from that table. This sample is represented by about 22,000 clones; over 60% of them were singletons. Around 15% of the sample is held by the ten biggest clonotypes.

During colonoscopy, one to two rectal pinch biopsies were obtained for research purposes. Ulcerative colitis patients had received no immunosuppressive medication before the diagnostic colonoscopy. Before DNA was isolated, the rectal biopsies underwent proteinase K digestion. The Wizard kit (Promega) was used to extract genomic DNA from both blood and intestinal samples. This specimen comes from a study of pediatric ulcerative colitis (dated by TCRdb to the late 2010s). Some background on the complete study: Among the ulcerative colitis patients, about seven had pancolitis and two had left-sided colitis, and histology in every patient was consistent with ulcerative colitis. From about ten newly diagnosed, treatment-naive pediatric ulcerative colitis patients and four non-IBD control children, paired blood and rectal samples were collected. Using the Pediatric Ulcerative Colitis Activity Index, a couple of patients were classed as having mild disease, several as having moderate disease and three as having acute severe colitis. Study-wide findings and limitations: A couple of rectal CDR3 clonotypes were detected in all ulcerative colitis patients and were not detected in any of the controls. Features of the rectal repertoire distinguished controls, mild-moderate colitis patients and acute severe colitis patients, and in acute severe colitis rectal diversity was lower because of clonal expansions. Autologous blood-rectal clonal overlap was significantly higher in ulcerative colitis patients than in controls, suggesting increased T cell trafficking to inflamed tissue. The healthy control group was small, with only a handful of individuals. T cells from blood may have been included in the rectal pinch biopsies, particularly in patients with overt colitis. For technical reasons, the blood samples of two patients yielded substantially fewer templates, so those samples were excluded from the blood-rectal overlap analysis. Because the repertoires came from total lymphocyte DNA, rare subsets such as regulatory T cells may have patterns that are not reflected.

This receptor was identified in a boy between 5 and 17 years old with severe ulcerative colitis. The sequencing input was gut tissue.

The CDR3 corresponds to CASSLVVAETQYF. The DNA sequence is given as TGTGCCAGCAGCTTAGTAGTGGCCGAGACCCAGTACTTC. This sequence uses TRBV7-2 and TRBJ2-5, with no reliable assignment of the D segment. The germline V gene supplies CDR1 SGHTA and CDR2 FQGNSA. The trim is 1 base for V and 5 bases for J, with a gap of 8 bases between the germline ends. Counted from cysteine to phenylalanine, this CDR3 has 13 amino acids. The sequence is cut down to CDR3 DNA, 39 bases in frame from base 1.